This T cell receptor (beta chain) comes out of a study of early T cells in non-severe SARS-CoV-2 infection. Across the whole study: The sequenced material was bulk RNA from unsorted whole blood, and its chains were unpaired. Regarding the study as a whole: VDJdb matching skewed toward anti-spike CD8 responses, missing private and CD4 specificities.

Germline values: CDR1 SGHVS, CDR2 FQNEAQ. The CDR3 consists of 19 residues. The J segment lost 6 bases and the V segment lost 5 bases, leaving 19 bases of the junction unmatched. This clonotype was seen ten or more times. As yet, its antigen is unknown. Individual cDNA molecules carried attached unique molecular identifiers. TCRdb fed the 5' RACE reads into MiXCR, producing one record per CDR3 protein. The data contain tens of thousands of distinct CDR3 sequences, around 12% of them singletons. The chain joins TRBV7-8 to TRBJ1-1; 12 bases map to TRBD1. Sequencing was performed on whole blood, taken at baseline. This clonotype was obtained from an adult who was a healthcare worker with PCR-confirmed SARS-CoV-2 infection or an uninfected control (not recorded which). The CDR3 DNA follows: TGTGCCAGCAGCCGTTCCCTATCGGGACAGGGGGCTATGGGCGCTGAAGCTTTCTTT. Protein: CASSRSLSGQGAMGAEAFF.